These T cell receptor beta chains were read from a single sample in a study of response to subunit inactivated influenza vaccine. TCRdb recomputed calls from the RT-PCR reads with MiXCR, one row per CDR3 protein. The sample includes roughly 190,000 distinct CDR3 sequences, around 14% of them seen just once. The specimen was CD8+ T cells sorted from PBMCs, collected less than 6 days after vaccination. These receptors all stem from a man over 45 who received an inactivated influenza vaccine. CDR3s include the opening cysteine and the closing phenylalanine or tryptophan. Clone size appears in some rows only: once, few, many, or a class for an expanded clone.

few | TRBV11-1 | CASSLPREGGLAGTDTQYF
NA | TRBV4-1 | CAISPGHAINEQFF
few | TRBV2 | CASSSDRGVTDTQYF
few | TRBV27 | CASSSSSYLSDTQYF
NA | TRBV9 | CASSVGTGLHQPQHF
NA | TRBV4-3 | CASSHTGVVNTEAFF
NA | TRBV20-1 | CSARDGLASYEQYF
few | TRBV7-9 | CASSFLPGQGYNEQFF
many | TRBV12-3/TRBV12-4 | CASTLGLAGGPIPYEQYF
NA | TRBV21-1 | CASSKNLPLEAWEKLFF
NA | TRBV5-6 | CASSSRVSGGFQETQYF
few | TRBV11-2 | CASSLEALAGGPETDTQYF
NA | TRBV18 | CASSPPTGGASDEQYF
few | TRBV4-3 | CASSQDTDNVLTF